Listed here are 10 T cell receptor beta chains from one sample, sequenced in a study of spatial heterogeneity in lung cancer (dated by TCRdb to about 2019). The method was 5' RACE. For sequencing, a NextSeq 500 was employed. TCRdb's own reprocessing of the public reads used fastp at Q25 and MiXCR and kept productive beta chains. Every distinct CDR3 protein forms one entry, paired with its most common genes and DNA. The sample yields approximately 66,000 distinct CDR3 sequences; nearly 6.5% were counted once. About 14% of the sample lies in the top ten. Reading the label with the study, this specimen's time point is: sample taken at primary tumor resection. The starting material was PBMCs, obtained at surgery. Receptors were obtained from a female donor with early-stage non-small cell lung cancer.

There are a few counts of this clonotype. The rearrangement uses TRBV10-3 and TRBJ2-1, with 7 nucleotides matching TRBD2. The germline gives CDR1 ENHRY, CDR2 SYGVKD. V dropped 6 bases and J dropped 5; count of bases not matched to a gene: 7. The CDR3 covers 14 residues. The CDR3 loop reads CAISDERDDNEQFF. The CDR3, as DNA: TGTGCCATCAGCGATGAGCGGGACGACAATGAGCAGTTCTTC.

This clonotype was detected ten times or more. The V call is TRBV12-3 or TRBV12-4, the J call TRBJ2-7, with D possibly called TRBD1 or TRBD2 (5 bases each). Deletions cut 3 bases from V and 6 bases from J, with 9 bases between. The CDR3 covers 12 residues. CDR3 amino acids: CASSLVRGEQYF. The CDR3 DNA reads TGTGCCAGCAGTTTGGTGAGGGGCGAGCAGTACTTC.

This clonotype was counted many times. This chain joins TRBV5-1 and TRBJ1-1, with D possibly being TRBD1 (6 bases). The CDR3 sequence is 14 residues long. Germline CDR1 reads SGHRS; CDR2 reads YFSETQ. V lost 0 bases, J lost 1 base, and 7 bases lay in between. The DNA for the CDR3 is TGCGCCAGCAGCTTGGAACAGGGGAACACTGAAGCTTTCTTT. Protein: CASSLEQGNTEAFF.

In its sample, this clonotype was seen many times. The chain links TRBV11-2 to TRBJ2-2; 7 positions match TRBD1. CDR1 is SGHAT and CDR2 is FQNNGV in the germline V gene. With V trimmed by 5 bases and J by 4 bases, 4 bases remained unmatched. This CDR3 is 14 amino acids long. The CDR3 DNA reads as TGTGCCAGCAGCGCACAGGGGTTCACCGGGGAGCTGTTTTTT. Its protein is CASSAQGFTGELFF.

This clonotype was seen at least ten times. This chain's CDR3 is CASSWGQGNQPQHF. The CDR3, as DNA: TGTGCCAGCAGCTGGGGACAGGGTAATCAGCCCCAGCATTTT. The chain has TRBV27 and TRBJ1-5; 9 positions agree with TRBD1. Germline loops: CDR1 MNHEY, CDR2 SMNVEV (reference sequence). CDR3 length equals 14 residues. V lost 6 bases, J lost 4 bases, and 4 bases stayed unmatched.

This clonotype was observed many times. The CDR3 loop is CASSSPSARYEQYV. CDR3 DNA: TGTGCCAGCAGCTCCCCCAGCGCCCGCTACGAGCAGTACGTC. The rearrangement uses TRBV11-2 and TRBJ2-7; no firm D call. Trimming took off 4 bases at V and 3 bases at J, with 13 bases between the two ends. The length of the CDR3 is 14 residues. Germline CDR1 is SGHAT and CDR2 is FQNNGV.

This clonotype was counted many times. In DNA form, the CDR3 reads TGTGCCAGCAGCCCCACAGGGGGCGCTTTAGGAGAGCAGTTCTTC. This encodes CASSPTGGALGEQFF. J is TRBJ2-1 and V is TRBV7-9, with TRBD1 identical over 9 bases. The V gene end was trimmed by 5 bases and the J gene end by 10 bases; junction bases not matched to a gene: 12. The CDR3 runs 15 residues. The germline gives CDR1 SEHNR, CDR2 FQNEAQ (reference sequence).

The sample holds a few counts of this clonotype. The chain links TRBV14 to TRBJ1-2, with a possible D match to TRBD1 (6 bases). Between the trimmed V and J ends, which lost 4 bases and 6 bases, there was a span of 18 bases. The CDR3 contains 15 residues. Per germline, CDR1 SGHDN and CDR2 FVKESK. CDR3 sequence reads: CASSPRGGAFDGYTF. DNA for the CDR3: TGTGCCAGCAGCCCTCGAGGGGGGGCGTTCGATGGCTACACCTTC. The full variable domain, its missing parts supplied by reference TRBV14 and TRBJ1-2, is EAGVTQFPSHSVIEKGQTVTLRCDPISGHDNLYWYRRVMGKEIKFLLHFVKESKQDESGMPNNRFLAERTGGTYSTLKVQPAELEDSGVYFCASSPRGGAFDGYTFGSGTRLTVV.

This clonotype was seen more than once but under ten times. The V gene is TRBV7-9, the J gene TRBJ1-5; D is ambiguous. The CDR3 is made up of 13 amino acids. Germline-derived CDR1 and CDR2 are SEHNR and FQNEAQ (reference sequence). The V end lost 2 bases, the J end lost 8 bases, and 10 bases lay between the germline ends. CDR3 coding DNA: TGTGCCAGCAGCTTATACGGGTCAGAGCCCCAGCATTTT. This translates into CASSLYGSEPQHF.

The rearrangement uses TRBV13 and TRBJ2-7; TRBD2 matches 7 bases. Germline CDR1 and CDR2: PRHDT and FYEKMQ (reference sequence). This CDR3 contains 15 residues. V was pared by 2 bases and J by 1 base, with 5 bases of the junction left unmatched. The CDR3 bases are TGTGCCAGCAGCTTACGGGGGGTTGCGTCCTACGAGCAGTACTTC. Translating it yields CASSLRGVASYEQYF.